The source of this TCR beta chain is a study of T-cell memory formation after mild COVID-19. Germline-derived CDR1 and CDR2 are SGHRS and YFSETQ. This CDR3 is built from 13 residues. V dropped 2 bases and J dropped 8 bases, with 13 bases sitting between them. Study results and caveats: Clones contracting over day 15 to 85 were CD4/CD8 balanced, with later expanders leaning CD4+.

Worth noting for this clonotype: Its target is not known.

Amplification by 5'RACE using constant-segment primers produced TCR alpha and TCR beta cDNA libraries that carried sample barcodes and UMIs. TCRdb reprocessed the 5' RACE reads with MiXCR, giving one entry per CDR3 protein. This sample has 550,000 to 600,000 distinct CDR3 sequences, with about 20% found just once. Input material: PBMCs or a T cell subset sorted from them (not recorded which). This clonotype was obtained from an adult woman who had mild COVID-19 (a few samples of this study predate the infection). Cell type and time point are not known. The chain recombines TRBV5-1 with TRBJ1-2; D call uncertain. The CDR3 sequence is CASSLQMSEGYTF. As DNA, the CDR3 is TGCGCCAGCAGCTTACAGATGTCAGAAGGCTACACCTTC.